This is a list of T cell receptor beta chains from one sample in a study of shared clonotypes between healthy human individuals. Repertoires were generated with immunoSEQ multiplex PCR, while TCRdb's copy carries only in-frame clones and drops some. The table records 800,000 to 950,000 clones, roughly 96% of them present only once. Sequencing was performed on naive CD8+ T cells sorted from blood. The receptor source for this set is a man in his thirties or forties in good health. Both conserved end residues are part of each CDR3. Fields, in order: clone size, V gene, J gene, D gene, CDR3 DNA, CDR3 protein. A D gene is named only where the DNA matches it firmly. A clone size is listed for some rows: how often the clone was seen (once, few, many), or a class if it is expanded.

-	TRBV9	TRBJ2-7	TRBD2	TGTGCCAGCAGCGTAGACGGGAGGGCGGGCGAGCAGTACTTC	CASSVDGRAGEQYF
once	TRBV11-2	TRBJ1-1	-	TGTGCCAGCAGCGAAATGAACACTGAAGCTTTCTTT	CASSEMNTEAFF
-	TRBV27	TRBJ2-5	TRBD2	TGTGCCAGCAGTTTATTTCCCAGCGGGGGGTGGACCCAGTACTTC	CASSLFPSGGWTQYF
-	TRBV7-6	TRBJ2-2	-	TGTGCCAGCAGCTTTACCGGCACCGGGGAGCTGTTTTTT	CASSFTGTGELFF
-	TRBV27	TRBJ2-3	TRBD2	TGTGCCAGCAGTTTACTAAGAGCGGGGTACACAGATACGCAGTATTTT	CASSLLRAGYTDTQYF
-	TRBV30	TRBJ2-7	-	TGTGCCTGGAGCTACCAGTCAGGCTACGAGCAGTACTTC	CAWSYQSGYEQYF
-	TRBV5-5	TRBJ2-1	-	TGTGCCAGCAGCTTGGATCCGCGCTCCTACAATGAGCAGTTCTTC	CASSLDPRSYNEQFF
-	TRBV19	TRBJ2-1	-	TGTGCCAGTAGTGAGGAGCCTTCGATTGATGAGCAGTTCTTC	CASSEEPSIDEQFF
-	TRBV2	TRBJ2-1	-	TGTGCCAGCGGGTTAGACAATGAGCAGTTCTTC	CASGLDNEQFF
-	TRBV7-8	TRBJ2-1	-	TGTGCCAGCAGCCCCGGAGATGAGCAGTTCTTC	CASSPGDEQFF
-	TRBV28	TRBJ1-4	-	TGTGCCAGCAGTTTGGAAGGGGGGGTTCGAGAAAAACTGTTTTTT	CASSLEGGVREKLFF